This is a list of T cell receptor beta chains from one sample in a study of cytomegalovirus exposure and HLA in healthy donors. Only in-frame clones appear in the TCRdb table, and some are missing; sequencing was by immunoSEQ multiplex PCR. The sample includes about 140,000 clones. The sample consisted of PBMCs. These TCRs come from a woman aged 18-30 years in good health and CMV-seronegative. The CDR3 runs from the conserved cysteine through the conserved F or W. The order of the fields is CDR3 DNA, CDR3 protein, V gene, J gene, D gene. The D gene is left open where the match is weak.

TGTGCCAGCAGTCTAGGACTAGCAAACAATGAGCAGTTCTTC	CASSLGLANNEQFF	TRBV27	TRBJ2-1	TRBD2
TGTGCCAGCAGTCAAATGGCGGGAGCTTTCGGGGAGACCCAGTACTTC	CASSQMAGAFGETQYF	TRBV7-2	TRBJ2-5	TRBD2
TGCGCCAGCGCACCCCTAGCGGAGGGGTACAATGAGCAGTTCTTC	CASAPLAEGYNEQFF	TRBV10-2	TRBJ2-1	TRBD2
TGTGCCAGCAGCCAAGGTGTCAGAGGCTACGAGCAGTACTTC	CASSQGVRGYEQYF	TRBV14	TRBJ2-7	.
TGTGCCAGCAGGAGGGGACTTGGGAGTGAAAAACTGTTTTTT	CASRRGLGSEKLFF	TRBV9	TRBJ1-4	.
TGTGCCAGCAGCTTCCAGGGGGAGGCCTACAATGAGCAGTTCTTC	CASSFQGEAYNEQFF	TRBV5-5	TRBJ2-1	.
TGCGCCAGCGGGACTAGCTGGGACATTCAGTACTTC	CASGTSWDIQYF	TRBV10-2	TRBJ2-4	TRBD2
TGCGCCAGCAGCCCAGGGACTAGCGGGAACACCGGGGAGCTGTTTTTT	CASSPGTSGNTGELFF	TRBV4-1	TRBJ2-2	TRBD2
TGTGCCAGCAAAGGACTAGCGGGGGGTAAAAGCTCCTACAATGAGCAGTTCTTC	CASKGLAGGKSSYNEQFF	TRBV2	TRBJ2-1	TRBD2
TGTGCCAGCGCAAAGGGGTTCACAGATACGCAGTATTTT	CASAKGFTDTQYF	TRBV6-5	TRBJ2-3	.
TGTGCCTGGAGTGCAGATCCACAAGAGACCCAGTACTTC	CAWSADPQETQYF	TRBV30	TRBJ2-5	.
TGTGCCTGGGAGACTAGCGGGGATGAGCAGTTCTTC	CAWETSGDEQFF	TRBV30	TRBJ2-1	TRBD2
TGCAGCGCCCGAATACCGGGACAGATAACACATACGCAGTATTTT	CSARIPGQITHTQYF	TRBV29-1	TRBJ2-3	TRBD1
TGTGCCAGCAGCCAGAGTGTTGCGGGAGGGCCATGGGAGACCCAGTACTTC	CASSQSVAGGPWETQYF	TRBV4-2	TRBJ2-5	TRBD2
TGTGCCACCATACAGGGATCTGGGGCCAACGTCCTGACTTTC	CATIQGSGANVLTF	TRBV2	TRBJ2-6	.
TGTGCCAGCAGCTTAGTTTCTATGTATGGCTACACCTTC	CASSLVSMYGYTF	TRBV7-2	TRBJ1-2	.
TGCAGCGTTGCGACAGGGGGGAACACTGAAGCTTTCTTT	CSVATGGNTEAFF	TRBV29-1	TRBJ1-1	TRBD1
TGTGCCTCCACCGGCACAATGCGGGAAAAACTGTTTTTT	CASTGTMREKLFF	TRBV30	TRBJ1-4	.